Below are 27 T cell receptor beta chains sequenced from a single sample in a study of blood T cell repertoires in COVID-19. Produced via immunoSEQ multiplex PCR; TCRdb's table is partial and in-frame only. The top ten clones hold approximately 1.9% of a sample with about 320,000 clones, around 85% of them seen once. The sequenced sample consisted of PBMCs or T cells enriched from blood (not recorded which). Source of these receptors: a woman aged 30 to 39 who had been exposed to COVID-19.

The chain combines TRBV4-2 with TRBJ1-5, with D hard to call. Germline V gives CDR1 LGHNA, CDR2 YNFKEQ. V was trimmed by 0 bases and J by 2 bases, leaving 8 bases between them. This CDR3 has 15 residues. CDR3 residues: CASSQDLYGNQPQHF. The CDR3 nucleotides read TGTGCCAGCAGCCAAGATTTGTATGGCAATCAGCCCCAGCATTTT.

The V gene is TRBV10-3, the J gene TRBJ1-5, with 7 bases identical to TRBD1. The trim removed 4 bases at V and 4 bases at J, leaving 4 bases unmatched. The germline V gene encodes CDR1 ENHRY and CDR2 SYGVKD. The CDR3 loop spans 14 amino acids. CDR3 region: CAISGGQANQPQHF. The DNA of the CDR3 is TGTGCCATCAGTGGCGGACAGGCTAATCAGCCCCAGCATTTT.

This chain links TRBV10-3 with TRBJ2-1; 7 positions match TRBD2. Germline-derived CDR1 and CDR2 are ENHRY and SYGVKD. This CDR3 contains 15 residues. Germline trimming cut 6 bases from V and 4 bases from J; bases unmatched to any gene: 9. The CDR3 here is CAIRRTSAPYNEQFF. The CDR3 DNA reads as TGTGCCATCAGACGTACTAGCGCCCCATACAATGAGCAGTTCTTC.

The rearrangement links TRBV2 to TRBJ1-5; D might be TRBD1 (6 bases). This CDR3 spans 16 amino acids. The V end lost 6 bases, the J end lost 0 bases, and 15 bases lay between the germline ends. Germline V gives CDR1 SNHLY, CDR2 FYNNEI. The CDR3 DNA reads TGTGCCAGCAGCATCGGACAGACCTATAGCAATCAGCCCCAGCATTTT. It yields the protein CASSIGQTYSNQPQHF.

This chain connects TRBV4-1 to TRBJ2-2, with 7 bases matching TRBD2. J gave up 0 bases and V 1 base, and 5 bases lay outside the gene matches. CDR1 is MGHRA, CDR2 YSYEKL, per germline. The CDR3 is made up of 17 amino acids. In DNA, the CDR3 is TGCGCCAGCAGCCAAGGCTGGGGGGGGGCGAACACCGGGGAGCTGTTTTTT. Protein: CASSQGWGGANTGELFF.

J is TRBJ1-5 and V is TRBV30; 9 bases match TRBD1. CDR3 length: 17 amino acids. Trimming at V came to 0 bases and at J to 1 base, leaving 7 bases not matched to a gene. CDR1 GTSNPN and CDR2 SVGIG come from the germline V gene (reference sequence). In DNA, the CDR3 is TGTGCCTGGAGTGTGGACAGGGGAGGTAGAAGCAATCAGCCCCAGCATTTT. This codes for CAWSVDRGGRSNQPQHF.

The chain is built from TRBV20-1 and TRBJ2-1; 8 bases match TRBD2. V lost 3 bases and J lost 7; bases outside the gene matches: 8. Germline V gene sequence: CDR1 DFQATT, CDR2 SNEGSKA (reference sequence). The CDR3 is 14 amino acids. The CDR3 nucleotides are TGCAGTGCTAGTACGGTAGCGGGATTAAATGAGCAGTTCTTC. Protein product: CSASTVAGLNEQFF.

The chain uses TRBV7-9 and TRBJ1-5; unclear D gene. Looked up from germline, CDR1 is SEHNR and CDR2 is FQNEAQ (reference sequence). Trimming took off 1 base at V and 1 base at J, with 5 bases between the two ends. CDR3 length equals 14 residues. For the CDR3, the DNA is TGTGCCAGCAGCTTAGTTGAGAGCAATCAGCCCCAGCATTTT. Translation gives CASSLVESNQPQHF.

V usage is TRBV15 and J usage is TRBJ2-1, with unresolved D. Trimming stripped 2 bases from V and 9 bases from J, with 23 bases between. CDR3 size: 17 residues. The germline CDR1 and CDR2 sequences are LNHNV and YYDKDF (reference sequence). In DNA, the CDR3 is TGTGCCACCAGCAGATTCGGGTCCGCGGCAGCATTCCGTGAGCAGTTCTTC. Its protein is CATSRFGSAAAFREQFF.

The V gene is TRBV24-1, the J gene TRBJ2-1; D unclear. CDR1 is KGHDR and CDR2 is SFDVKD in the germline V gene. The CDR3 has 14 amino acids. V lost 4 bases and J 6 bases, leaving 12 bases between the germline ends. The CDR3 DNA reads as TGTGCCACCAGTGACCCAACCCTAAGCAATGAGCAGTTCTTC. Translating it yields CATSDPTLSNEQFF.

This sequence joins TRBV20-1 and TRBJ1-1; D is unresolved. The CDR3 sequence is 12 residues long. CDR1 and CDR2 (germline): DFQATT, SNEGSKA (reference sequence). V lost 3 bases and J lost 1, with 6 bases in between. CDR3 in DNA: TGCAGTGCTAGTAGACAGAACACTGAAGCTTTCTTT. This gives the protein CSASRQNTEAFF.

V is TRBV10-3 and J is TRBJ1-1, with a weak D call TRBD1 (6 bases). Germline CDR1 reads ENHRY; CDR2 reads SYGVKD. V lost 0 bases and J lost 2, with 13 bases in between. CDR3 size: 16 residues. DNA for the CDR3: TGTGCCATCAGTGAGTCGGGGGGGCACCTAAACACTGAAGCTTTCTTT. Protein sequence: CAISESGGHLNTEAFF.

This chain connects TRBV7-6 to TRBJ2-1, with 8 bases identical to TRBD2. Trimming at V came to 6 bases and at J to 4 bases, leaving 11 bases not matched to a gene. Germline lookup yields CDR1 SGHVS and CDR2 FNYEAQ. The CDR3 loop spans 16 amino acids. The CDR3 region has the DNA TGTGCCAGCAGACCTCCAGCGGGGGCGGGTTACAATGAGCAGTTCTTC. Its translation is CASRPPAGAGYNEQFF.

The rearrangement joins TRBV7-8 to TRBJ2-7; 7 bases fit TRBD1. This CDR3 is 14 amino acids long. Looked up from germline, CDR1 is SGHVS and CDR2 is FQNEAQ. V gave up 5 bases and J gave up 3 bases; unmatched junction bases: 7. CDR3: CASSPQGFGYEQYF. The CDR3 DNA reads TGTGCCAGCAGCCCACAGGGGTTTGGCTACGAGCAGTACTTC.

The J gene is TRBJ2-3, the V gene TRBV5-1; 9 positions match TRBD2. CDR1 is SGHRS and CDR2 is YFSETQ in the germline V gene. CDR3 length equals 17 residues. V was clipped by 0 bases and J by 1 base; unmatched bases: 6. CDR3 protein: CASSLGGLAVGTDTQYF. The CDR3 nucleotides read TGCGCCAGCAGCTTGGGGGGACTAGCAGTCGGCACAGATACGCAGTATTTT.

The chain joins TRBV5-1 to TRBJ2-5; maybe TRBD2 (7 bases). V was cut by 1 base and J by 2 bases, with 12 bases left in between. Germline lookup yields CDR1 SGHRS and CDR2 YFSETQ. The CDR3 spans 15 residues. The CDR3 nucleotides read TGCGCCAGCAGCTTGACAGGGAGGGATCAAGAGACCCAGTACTTC. Protein: CASSLTGRDQETQYF.

The V call is TRBV7-9, the J call TRBJ1-2, with D possibly TRBD1 on 6 matching bases. There are 15 residues in the CDR3. Trimming took off 4 bases at V and 1 base at J, with 13 bases between the two ends. Germline V lookup: CDR1 SEHNR, CDR2 FQNEAQ (reference sequence). The CDR3 protein is CASSSTTGVNYGYTF. As DNA, the CDR3 is TGTGCCAGCAGCTCAACGACAGGTGTTAACTATGGCTACACCTTC.

The chain links TRBV29-1 to TRBJ1-2, with D perhaps TRBD1 (5 bases). The CDR3 consists of 14 residues. The germline V and J ends were trimmed by 6 bases and 5 bases, with 19 bases remaining between them. Germline-derived CDR1 and CDR2 are SQVTM and ANQGSEA. The CDR3 region is CSVLRPGGTYGYTF. Here the CDR3 DNA reads TGCAGCGTCCTCAGGCCTGGAGGGACGTATGGCTACACCTTC.

The genes are TRBV9 and TRBJ1-2; D possibly corresponds to TRBD1 (5 bases). Germline V gene sequence: CDR1 SGDLS, CDR2 YYNGEE. The CDR3 is 14 amino acids. The V end was cut by 3 bases, the J end by 4 bases, with 13 bases between. CDR3 loop: CASSEAGRFYGYTF. The DNA for the CDR3 is TGTGCCAGCAGCGAAGCGGGACGCTTCTATGGCTACACCTTC.

V and J are TRBV6-1 and TRBJ1-1; the match to TRBD1 covers 8 bases. V was pared by 3 bases and J by 6 bases, with 6 bases of the junction left unmatched. The CDR3 has 14 residues. CDR1 MNHNS and CDR2 SASEGT come from the germline V gene. Written as DNA, the CDR3 is TGTGCCAGCAGTGAGGGTACAGGGGGTCCTGAAGCTTTCTTT. This encodes CASSEGTGGPEAFF.

The chain is built from TRBV4-2 and TRBJ2-1; tentative D call: TRBD2 (6 bases). Trimming pared 3 bases from V and 7 bases from J, leaving 25 bases between. CDR1 and CDR2 (germline): LGHNA, YNFKEQ. This CDR3 has 18 amino acids. The CDR3 loop reads CASSHLLVGGISGNEQFF. As DNA, the CDR3 is TGTGCCAGCAGCCATTTACTGGTCGGGGGAATTAGTGGGAATGAGCAGTTCTTC.

The J gene is TRBJ2-7, the V gene TRBV19; D is unclear. The CDR3 length is 15 residues. Trimming left V 6 bases short and J 0 bases short, with 15 bases between. Germline V CDR1 and CDR2: LNHDA, SQIVND (reference sequence). The CDR3 DNA follows: TGTGCCAGTAGGCCCCGAGGAGCCGCCTCCTACGAGCAGTACTTC. Amino acids: CASRPRGAASYEQYF.

The CDR3 region has the DNA TGTGCCAGCAGCCCGCGGACAGGCACAGATACGCAGTATTTT. Translating it yields CASSPRTGTDTQYF. This chain joins TRBV11-3 and TRBJ2-3; possible D gene TRBD1, 6 bases. Deletions cut 5 bases from V and 1 base from J, with 10 bases between. This CDR3 has 14 residues. Germline V gene lookup returns CDR1 SGHNT and CDR2 YENEEA. Complete variable domain (other parts from reference TRBV11-3 and TRBJ2-3): EAGVVQSPRYKIIEKKQPVAFWCNPISGHNTLYWYLQNLGQGPELLIRYENEEAVDDSQLPKDRFSAERLKGVDSTLKIQPAELGDSAVYLCASSPRTGTDTQYFGPGTRLTVL.

The chain joins TRBV19 to TRBJ2-5; 11 bases align to TRBD2. The germline V gene encodes CDR1 LNHDA and CDR2 SQIVND (reference sequence). Losses at the gene ends were 7 bases for V and 3 bases for J; bases not matched to a gene: 4. The CDR3 runs 14 residues. CDR3 nucleotide sequence: TGTGCCAGTACCTCGGGACTAGCGGAAGAGACCCAGTACTTC. This encodes CASTSGLAEETQYF. The complete variable domain, with remaining parts taken from reference TRBV19 and TRBJ2-5, reads DGGITQSPKYLFRKEGQNVTLSCEQNLNHDAMYWYRQDPGQGLRLIYYSQIVNDFQKGDIAEGYSVSREKKESFPLTVTSAQKNPTAFYLCASTSGLAEETQYFGPGTRLLVL.

The DNA of the CDR3 is TGTGCCAGCAGCGCGCTCTCGGTCCCAAATTCACCCCTCCACTTT. This gives the protein CASSALSVPNSPLHF. The V and J genes are TRBV9 and TRBJ1-6; D remains unclear. There are 15 residues in the CDR3. Germline V lookup: CDR1 SGDLS, CDR2 YYNGEE. Trimming took off 3 bases at V and 7 bases at J, with 14 bases between the two ends.

Only one count was recorded for this clone. The chain employs TRBV6-5 and TRBJ2-5; 7 bases are shared with TRBD2. J lost 5 bases, V lost 0 bases, and 9 bases had no gene match. CDR1 is MNHEY and CDR2 is SVGAGI in the germline V gene. The CDR3 consists of 16 residues. The CDR3 DNA sequence: TGTGCCAGCAGTTACTCGTCAAACAGGCGGGGGGAGACCCAGTACTTC. Translation: CASSYSSNRRGETQYF.

J is TRBJ1-2 and V is TRBV28; tentatively, D is TRBD1 (5 bases). Germline loops: CDR1 MDHEN, CDR2 SYDVKM. The CDR3 extends over 13 amino acids. With 5 bases removed from V and 2 bases from J, the gap between germline ends came to 9 bases. The DNA for the CDR3 is TGTGCCAGCAGTGACAGTCGGAACTATGGCTACACCTTC. Translation gives CASSDSRNYGYTF.